This entry lists 3 T cell receptor beta chains sequenced from one sample in a study of T cell changes during pregnancy in multiple sclerosis. Clones were sequenced by immunoSEQ multiplex PCR, and TCRdb holds only the in-frame ones, with some missing. The data contain 45,000 to 55,000 clones, around nine tenths of them singletons. Sequenced here: peripheral blood, sampled in the first trimester of pregnancy. These TCRs come from a female donor with multiple sclerosis, enrolled in a pregnancy study.

This chain connects TRBV28 to TRBJ2-3; tentatively, D is TRBD2 (5 bases). Germline CDR1 reads MDHEN; CDR2 reads SYDVKM. V was shortened by 3 bases and J by 3 bases, with 7 bases between the two germline ends. CDR3 length equals 13 residues. CDR3 amino acids: CASSLSGTDTQYF. CDR3 nucleotide sequence: TGTGCCAGCAGTTTGTCGGGGACAGATACGCAGTATTTT. The entire variable domain, with the rest obtained from reference TRBV28 and TRBJ2-3, is as follows: DVKVTQSSRYLVKRTGEKVFLECVQDMDHENMFWYRQDPGLGLRLIYFSYDVKMKEKGDIPEGYSVSREKKERFSLILESASTNQTSMYLCASSLSGTDTQYFGPGTRLTVL.

This chain links TRBV10-3 with TRBJ2-3; TRBD2 aligns across 11 bases. CDR1 and CDR2 (germline): ENHRY, SYGVKD. The CDR3 is made up of 14 amino acids. The junction had 10 bases not matched to a gene; V was cut back by 7 bases and J by 10 bases. This CDR3 reads CAIMVSGGANSQYF. The CDR3 DNA follows: TGTGCCATCATGGTTAGCGGGGGGGCCAATTCGCAGTATTTT.

Only one count was recorded for this clone. This chain links TRBV2 with TRBJ1-5; tentatively, D is TRBD1 (5 bases). Per the germline V gene, CDR1 is SNHLY and CDR2 is FYNNEI. V was clipped by 3 bases and J by 4 bases, with 10 bases between them. The CDR3 sequence is 14 residues long. CDR3 protein: CASSDGRVNQPQHF. For the CDR3, the DNA is TGTGCCAGCAGTGATGGCAGGGTGAATCAGCCCCAGCATTTT.